These 3 T cell receptor beta chains share one sample of origin, sequenced in a study of metastatic and nonmetastatic thyroid tumors. Thyroid surgery took place with no prior treatment in any patient. With MiXCR, TCRdb reprocessed the PCR reads. The table lists roughly 10,000 clones, around 30% of them singletons. Specimen: tumor tissue. The receptors originated from a female donor with papillary thyroid cancer or a benign thyroid nodule (not recorded which). Some clones in this sample may be carry-over from other donors' samples.

This clone is deemed medium-sized. Distinct nucleotide sequences in the sample also encode this CDR3. The CDR3: CASSFAQGTGTNTGELFF. CDR3 nucleotide sequence: TGTGCCAGCAGTTTTGCTCAGGGGACCGGAACGAACACCGGGGAGCTGTTTTTT. V usage is TRBV12-3 or TRBV12-4 and J usage is TRBJ2-2; weak D call: TRBD1 (6 bases). V gave up 3 bases and J gave up 0 bases, with 17 bases separating them. The CDR3 loop spans 18 amino acids.

The chain joins TRBV5-1 to TRBJ2-7; 10 bases line up with TRBD1. Trimming took 1 base from V and 6 from J; bases not matched to a gene: 10. The CDR3 loop spans 16 amino acids. Germline CDR1 is SGHRS and CDR2 is YFSETQ. DNA of the CDR3: TGCGCCAGCAGCTTGCCGCAGACAGGGGGCAACGGCGAGCAGTACTTC. Protein product: CASSLPQTGGNGEQYF.

Concerning this clone: A much larger clone differs from this one at a single base, so this may be a read error. The chain links TRBV9 to TRBJ1-6; no clear D. The V gene's germline CDR1 is SGDLS and CDR2 YYNGEE. This CDR3 has 12 residues. DNA of the CDR3: TGTGCCAGCAGCCCAAGTAATTTACCCCTCCACTTT. It encodes CASSPSNLPLHF.